This T cell receptor (beta chain) appears in the sequencing data of a study of early T cells in non-severe SARS-CoV-2 infection (dated by TCRdb to the early 2020s). About the full investigation: TCR sequencing used bulk RNA from unsorted whole blood, so alpha and beta chains could not be paired.

This clonotype was seen once. Its antigen specificity is not known. Base qualities were left out, and no much larger clone turns up one base away. Evidence from a single read is weak. Library generation was performed with 5' RACE. The instrument given in TCRdb is NextSeq 500. The TCR library protocol attached unique molecular identifiers to individual cDNA molecules to correct for sequencing error and PCR bias. Both TCR alpha and beta chains were sequenced, and tight co-correlation was observed between alpha and beta sequence abundances in each sample. The published analysis was carried out like this. Decombinator V4 was used to perform V gene, J gene and CDR3 annotation of TCR sequences. Expanded TCRs were defined as changing significantly between any two time points under a Poisson model with p below 0.0001. Abundances of TCRs were expressed as counts per million after normalisation to the total number of TCRs sequenced in each sample. TRAV1-2 paired with TRAJ12, TRAJ20 or TRAJ33 defined MAIT TCRs, while TRAV10 paired with TRAJ18 defined iNKT TCRs. VDJdb, accessed 1 November 2021, was searched for CMV, EBV and SARS-CoV-2 annotated TCRs, excluding TCRs annotated for multiple antigens. The public sequencing data were trimmed at Q25 with fastp and processed into clonotypes with MiXCR by TCRdb, which kept only in-frame beta chains. CDR3 protein sequences are deduplicated, and each keeps its most common genes and DNA. The V and J calls and clone size come from TCRdb's table, not from the authors' own analysis. This sample comprises about 94,000 distinct CDR3 sequences, roughly 13% of them detected only once. The top ten hold 2% to 2.5% of the sample.

Study-wide findings and limitations: VDJdb matching was skewed toward anti-spike CD8 responses, so virus-specific expansions were likely underestimated and private and CD4 specificities were missed.

Set within a cohort of healthcare workers in London, UK, this nested case-control study involved weekly PCR testing of nasopharyngeal swabs along with blood sampling. Healthcare workers were enrolled in the week of the UK lockdown, from 23 to 31 March 2020, and were followed every week for up to about 16 weeks. V lost 0 bases and J lost 1 base; the stretch between them is 7 bases long. The CDR3 covers 14 residues, taking in both the cysteine and the phenylalanine. Kept here is only the CDR3 DNA, which spans 42 bases and is read in frame from base 1. Taken from the germline V gene, the CDR1 and CDR2 loops are SGHRS and YFSETQ.

The V and J genes are TRBV5-1 and TRBJ1-1, with the D gene not clear enough to name. This sequence originates from an adult who was a healthcare worker with PCR-confirmed SARS-CoV-2 infection or an uninfected control (not recorded which). What was sequenced was whole blood. CDR3 loop: CASSLAGGNTEAFF. The DNA reads TGCGCCAGCAGCTTGGCCGGCGGGAACACTGAAGCTTTCTTT. The entire variable domain, with the stretches around the CDR3 drawn from the reference TRBV5-1 and TRBJ1-1 proteins, is KAGVTQTPRYLIKTRGQQVTLSCSPISGHRSVSWYQQTPGQGLQFLFEYFSETQRNKGNFPGRFSGRQFSNSRSEMNVSTLELGDSALYLCASSLAGGNTEAFFGQGTRLTVV.